This T cell receptor beta chain comes out of a study of cytomegalovirus exposure and HLA in healthy donors. The study, taken as a whole, reports: By a later analysis, the bulk of CMV-associated TCR beta chains appeared HLA-restricted. Association of a missense DCLRE1C variant with TCR beta V- and J-gene trimming was reported in a later analysis.

For this clone: What it binds is unknown.

This PCR relied on a set of 60 Vbeta primers and 13 Jbeta primers. The data were produced by immunoSEQ multiplex PCR, yet TCRdb's version contains in-frame clones alone and is incomplete. The table records about 110,000 clones, roughly two thirds of them present only once. The CDR3 is made up of 10 amino acids. V dropped 8 bases and J dropped 8 bases, with 9 bases sitting between them. Germline V gene sequence: CDR1 MDHEN, CDR2 SYDVKM. The chain employs TRBV28 and TRBJ1-2; a weak D match, TRBD1 (6 bases). The clonotype was recovered from a man aged 40-50 years in good health and CMV-seronegative. The sequenced material came from PBMCs. The CDR3 is CASYREGYTF. The DNA of the CDR3 is TGTGCCAGCTACAGGGAAGGCTACACCTTC.